Listed here are 11 T cell receptor beta chains from one sample, sequenced in a study of blood T cell repertoires in COVID-19. Data came from immunoSEQ multiplex PCR; TCRdb stores just in-frame clones and leaves some out. The sample contains some 300,000 clones, around 89% of which appear only once. Sequences were obtained from peripheral blood. Receptors were obtained from a woman aged 40 to 50 with COVID-19, enrolled during active disease.

CDR3 in amino acids: CASSRGLAGGYGPPGELFF. Here the CDR3 DNA reads TGTGCCAGCAGCCGGGGACTAGCGGGGGGATACGGTCCGCCCGGGGAGCTGTTTTTT. This chain connects TRBV7-2 to TRBJ2-2; 15 positions agree with TRBD2. CDR3 length: 19 residues. V lost 5 bases and J lost 6; bases outside the gene matches: 13. Germline lookup yields CDR1 SGHTA and CDR2 FQGNSA.

V gene TRBV7-9 combines with J gene TRBJ2-7; the D gene is possibly TRBD1 (5 bases). Germline-derived CDR1 and CDR2 are SEHNR and FQNEAQ (reference sequence). Trimming took 5 bases from V and 3 from J, leaving 17 bases between them. CDR3 length equals 15 residues. The DNA of the CDR3 is TGTGCCAGCAGCGGCTTTGGGGCTGGGGTCTACGAGCAGTACTTC. Translation: CASSGFGAGVYEQYF.

The chain recombines TRBV6-2 or TRBV6-3 with TRBJ1-2, with a possible D match to TRBD1 (5 bases). CDR1 and CDR2 (germline): MNHEY, SVGEGT. V lost 2 bases and J 4 bases, leaving 11 bases between the germline ends. The CDR3 length is 14 residues. In nucleotides, the CDR3 is TGTGCCAGCAGTTACGGGGCGGAGAGCTATGGCTACACCTTC. Protein: CASSYGAESYGYTF.

The chain carries TRBV7-9 and TRBJ2-2, with D maybe TRBD1 (5 bases). This CDR3 region has 18 residues. The V gene lost 6 bases and the J gene lost 5 bases, with 25 bases spanning the gap. Germline CDR1 and CDR2: SEHNR and FQNEAQ (reference sequence). The CDR3 DNA is TGTGCCAGCAGTATCCCATTGAGCAGTACAGGAGCAACCGGGGAGCTGTTTTTT. Translating gives CASSIPLSSTGATGELFF.

The chain carries TRBV19 and TRBJ1-2, with D perhaps matching TRBD1 (5 bases). Germline V gene lookup returns CDR1 LNHDA and CDR2 SQIVND (reference sequence). The CDR3 is 13 amino acids. The germline V and J ends were trimmed by 1 base and 4 bases, with 7 bases remaining between them. The CDR3 sequence: CASSIADTYGYTF. CDR3 coding DNA: TGTGCCAGTAGTATAGCGGACACCTATGGCTACACCTTC. Full variable domain (outside the CDR3, taken from reference TRBV19 and TRBJ1-2): DGGITQSPKYLFRKEGQNVTLSCEQNLNHDAMYWYRQDPGQGLRLIYYSQIVNDFQKGDIAEGYSVSREKKESFPLTVTSAQKNPTAFYLCASSIADTYGYTFGSGTRLTVV.

The rearrangement links TRBV7-3 to TRBJ2-6, with 12 bases lining up with TRBD2. V dropped 5 bases and J dropped 12; count of bases not matched to a gene: 14. Germline V gives CDR1 SGHTA, CDR2 FQGTGA. The CDR3 length is 17 residues. The CDR3 DNA reads as TGTGCCAGCAGCCCCAGGCTAGCGGGGGGGCCGTCACCCGTCCTGACTTTC. It specifies CASSPRLAGGPSPVLTF.

This clone was detected a few times. This chain connects TRBV11-2 to TRBJ1-4; D is possibly TRBD1 (5 bases). This CDR3 region has 14 residues. V shed 5 bases and J shed 7 bases, with 14 bases lying between them. Germline assignment: CDR1 SGHAT and CDR2 FQNNGV. CDR3 in DNA: TGTGCCAGCAGCCCGACCGGGGGACTTGAAAAACTGTTTTTT. This sequence encodes CASSPTGGLEKLFF.

The chain links TRBV6-1 to TRBJ2-5, with 9 bases lining up with TRBD1. V lost 4 bases to trimming and J lost 5 bases; unmatched junction nucleotides: 11. Germline V gene sequence: CDR1 MNHNS, CDR2 SASEGT. CDR3 length: 16 amino acids. The CDR3 bases are TGTGCCAGCAGTGCTTGGGACAGGGCGAGTGAGGAGACCCAGTACTTC. Translated, it gives CASSAWDRASEETQYF.

The chain employs TRBV5-1 and TRBJ2-7, with a weak D call TRBD1 (5 bases). This CDR3 is 14 amino acids long. Germline loops: CDR1 SGHRS, CDR2 YFSETQ. Trimming took 1 base from V and 5 from J, leaving 13 bases between them. The CDR3 protein is CASSLSAGLHEQYF. The CDR3 DNA is TGCGCCAGCAGCTTGTCAGCAGGGCTCCACGAGCAGTACTTC. Variable domain in full (rest from reference TRBV5-1 and TRBJ2-7): KAGVTQTPRYLIKTRGQQVTLSCSPISGHRSVSWYQQTPGQGLQFLFEYFSETQRNKGNFPGRFSGRQFSNSRSEMNVSTLELGDSALYLCASSLSAGLHEQYFGPGTRLTVT.

The gene calls are TRBV28 and TRBJ2-7; D gene uncertain. Deletions cut 8 bases from V and 6 bases from J, with 17 bases between. The CDR3 extends over 13 amino acids. CDR1 and CDR2 (germline): MDHEN, SYDVKM. The CDR3 here is CASLGPVTGEQYF. CDR3 sequence (DNA): TGTGCCAGCCTCGGCCCCGTGACGGGCGAGCAGTACTTC.

The chain employs TRBV3-1 (or the pseudogene TRBV3-2) and TRBJ1-6; D perhaps matches TRBD1 (5 bases). The ends were cut back, 3 bases at V and 7 bases at J, with 10 bases in the middle. From germline, CDR1 is LGHDT and CDR2 YNNKEL (reference sequence). The CDR3 loop spans 14 amino acids. Here the CDR3 reads CASSQKTGNSPLHF. The CDR3 DNA reads TGTGCCAGCAGCCAGAAAACAGGCAATTCACCCCTCCACTTT.